The 21 T cell receptor beta chains in this list originate from one sample, sequenced in a study of a mutant IDH1 vaccine in newly diagnosed glioma (dated by TCRdb to the early 2020s). The time point label, read with the paper, signifies: baseline, week 1 (first vaccination visit). This sample's treatment or condition label indicates: pre-vaccination baseline after standard-of-care therapy. Library preparation was by the immunoSEQ multiplex PCR assay. The immuneACCESS repertoire file appears here via TCRdb, limited to in-frame rearrangements. These files lack a portion of the clones; in checked studies, under half of the deficit traces to unresolved V genes, and the cause of the others is not known. The sample contains about 96,000 clones, roughly 75% of them found a single time. Of the sample, around 7.5% falls within the top ten clones. The sample in question was PBMCs, obtained from a glioma patient treated with radiotherapy, temozolomide or both. All receptors come from a man between 40 and 49 years old with glioma.

The chain uses TRBV6-1 and TRBJ2-7; 9 bases align to TRBD1. J gave up 5 bases and V 4 bases, and 6 bases lay outside the gene matches. Germline CDR1 and CDR2: MNHNS and SASEGT. The CDR3 runs to 14 residues. Written as DNA, the CDR3 is TGTGCCAGCAGTGGGACAGGGGTTCCCCACGAGCAGTACTTC. Amino acid sequence: CASSGTGVPHEQYF.

This clone appeared a single time. The chain combines TRBV18 with TRBJ2-1; unclear D gene. This CDR3 has 15 amino acids. CDR1 KGHSH and CDR2 LQKENI come from the germline V gene. Deletions cut 4 bases from V and 0 bases from J, with 10 bases between. The DNA of the CDR3 is TGTGCCAGCTCACTCAAGGAGAGCTCCTACAATGAGCAGTTCTTC. Encoded protein: CASSLKESSYNEQFF.

This clone showed up just a few times. The chain uses TRBV7-8 and TRBJ2-1; 11 nucleotides agree with TRBD2. Germline trimming cut 5 bases from V and 1 base from J; bases unmatched to any gene: 13. The CDR3 is 19 amino acids. Germline values: CDR1 SGHVS, CDR2 FQNEAQ. In DNA form, the CDR3 reads TGTGCCAGCAGCGGCTCCGTAGCGGGAGGGCTGAAGTCCTACAATGAGCAGTTCTTC. Amino acids: CASSGSVAGGLKSYNEQFF.

V usage is TRBV5-6 and J usage is TRBJ2-5, with 11 bases matching TRBD2. CDR3 length: 16 amino acids. J lost 0 bases, V lost 4 bases, and 5 bases had no gene match. CDR1 and CDR2 (germline): SGHDT, YYEEEE. This CDR3 reads CASSGLAGGHQETQYF. CDR3 nucleotide sequence: TGTGCCAGCAGCGGGTTAGCGGGAGGGCACCAAGAGACCCAGTACTTC.

The chain carries TRBV6-5 and TRBJ2-3; a weak D match, TRBD1 (6 bases). CDR3 size: 13 residues. Germline V CDR1 and CDR2: MNHEY, SVGAGI. V was clipped by 7 bases and J by 4 bases, with 12 bases between them. CDR3 in DNA: TGTGCCAGCACCCAGGGGTTTTCAGATACGCAGTATTTT. Residues: CASTQGFSDTQYF.

The chain combines TRBV7-2 with TRBJ1-5; 10 bases are a match to TRBD1. V lost 2 bases to trimming and J lost 6 bases; unmatched junction nucleotides: 4. The CDR3 is made up of 15 amino acids. Per germline, CDR1 SGHTA and CDR2 FQGNSA. CDR3 sequence reads: CASSLWTGGSQPQHF. The CDR3 DNA reads as TGTGCCAGCAGCTTATGGACAGGGGGAAGTCAGCCCCAGCATTTT.

The chain recombines TRBV18 with TRBJ2-7; no clear D gene. The CDR3 runs to 11 residues. V was cut by 3 bases and J by 3 bases, with 3 bases left in between. The V gene's germline CDR1 is KGHSH and CDR2 LQKENI. CDR3 nucleotides: TGTGCCAGCTCACCTTTCTACGAGCAGTACTTC. It encodes CASSPFYEQYF.

V gene TRBV7-9 combines with J gene TRBJ1-6; 7 nucleotides agree with TRBD1. Unmatched junction bases numbered 10, after V lost 5 bases and J lost 9 bases. The CDR3 has 15 residues. Germline assignment: CDR1 SEHNR and CDR2 FQNEAQ (reference sequence). In nucleotides, the CDR3 is TGTGCCAGCAGCCCGCGACAGGGTGGAGTTTCACCCCTCCACTTT. Amino acids: CASSPRQGGVSPLHF.

The rearrangement joins TRBV19 to TRBJ1-4, with D possibly TRBD1 on 6 matching bases. CDR1 is LNHDA and CDR2 is SQIVND in the germline V gene (reference sequence). V shed 5 bases and J shed 8 bases, with 15 bases lying between them. The CDR3 runs 14 residues. CDR3 amino acids: CASSPRRGDEKLFF. The CDR3 DNA reads TGTGCCAGTAGTCCCCGAAGGGGGGACGAAAAACTGTTTTTT.

Ten or more counts support this clone. The rearrangement uses TRBV10-2 and TRBJ2-2; 10 bases fit TRBD1. The CDR3 has 15 residues. CDR1 and CDR2 (germline): WSHSY, SAAADI. V gave up 7 bases and J gave up 3 bases; unmatched junction bases: 5. The DNA of the CDR3 is TGCGCCAGCATGACGGGACAGGGGTACACCGGGGAGCTGTTTTTT. As protein: CASMTGQGYTGELFF.

The chain has TRBV4-2 and TRBJ1-4, with D tentatively TRBD1 (6 bases). CDR3 length: 13 amino acids. Germline V CDR1 and CDR2: LGHNA, YNFKEQ. Trimming took 5 bases from V and 7 from J, leaving 11 bases between them. CDR3 loop: CASSSPDSEKLFF. The DNA for the CDR3 is TGTGCCAGCAGCTCCCCGGACAGTGAAAAACTGTTTTTT.

As to this clone: Other DNA sequences in this sample translate to the same CDR3. J is TRBJ2-7 and V is TRBV5-4; D uncertain. The germline CDR1 and CDR2 sequences are SGHNT and YYREEE (reference sequence). CDR3 length: 14 amino acids. V lost 0 bases, J lost 1 base, and 8 bases lay in between. CDR3 protein: CASSLDPRSYEQYF. The CDR3 DNA sequence: TGTGCCAGCAGCTTGGACCCCAGATCCTACGAGCAGTACTTC.

This chain links TRBV5-1 with TRBJ2-7; D is undetermined. V was shortened by 4 bases and J by 2 bases, with 10 bases between the two germline ends. The CDR3 contains 13 residues. Germline V gene sequence: CDR1 SGHRS, CDR2 YFSETQ. The CDR3 DNA reads TGCGCCAGCAGCCCAGGCCCCCCCTACGAGCAGTACTTC. Its translation: CASSPGPPYEQYF.

The CDR3 here is CASSGSRGPYEQYF. CDR3 sequence (DNA): TGTGCCAGCAGTGGGAGCCGGGGCCCTTACGAGCAGTACTTC. The rearrangement uses TRBV27 and TRBJ2-7; D possibly matches TRBD1 or TRBD2 (5 bases each). Trimming left V 5 bases short and J 4 bases short, with 15 bases between. Germline CDR1 and CDR2: MNHEY and SMNVEV (reference sequence). This CDR3 region has 14 residues.

The chain uses TRBV2 and TRBJ1-5; maybe TRBD1 (5 bases). V lost 0 bases and J 5 bases, leaving 11 bases between the germline ends. This CDR3 spans 15 amino acids. Germline values: CDR1 SNHLY, CDR2 FYNNEI. In DNA, the CDR3 is TGTGCCAGCAGTGAAGCGAGGCAGGGCGATCAGCCCCAGCATTTT. Translated, it gives CASSEARQGDQPQHF. Drawing the rest from reference TRBV2 and TRBJ1-5, the complete variable domain is EPEVTQTPSHQVTQMGQEVILRCVPISNHLYFYWYRQILGQKVEFLVSFYNNEISEKSEIFDDQFSVERPDGSNFTLKIRSTKLEDSAMYFCASSEARQGDQPQHFGDGTRLSIL.

The chain has TRBV10-3 and TRBJ2-3; 7 positions agree with TRBD1. The CDR3 is made up of 14 amino acids. Unmatched junction bases numbered 3, after V lost 3 bases and J lost 3 bases. Germline V gene data show CDR1 as ENHRY and CDR2 as SYGVKD. For the CDR3, the DNA is TGTGCCATCAGTGAATTACAGGGGACAGATACGCAGTATTTT. Encoded protein: CAISELQGTDTQYF.

The chain recombines TRBV7-2 with TRBJ2-3, with D unclear. The V gene's germline CDR1 is SGHTA and CDR2 FQGNSA. CDR3 length: 15 residues. V lost 1 base and J lost 2, with 10 bases in between. CDR3 protein: CASSLVRPPTDTQYF. Here the CDR3 DNA reads TGTGCCAGCAGCTTAGTCCGTCCACCCACAGATACGCAGTATTTT. Filled out from reference TRBV7-2 and TRBJ2-3, the complete variable domain reads GAGVSQSPSNKVTEKGKDVELRCDPISGHTALYWYRQSLGQGLEFLIYFQGNSAPDKSGLPSDRFSAERTGGSVSTLTIQRTQQEDSAVYLCASSLVRPPTDTQYFGPGTRLTVL.

V and J are TRBV19 and TRBJ1-2; 8 bases match TRBD1. The J segment lost 4 bases and the V segment lost 0 bases, leaving 7 bases of the junction unmatched. From germline, CDR1 is LNHDA and CDR2 SQIVND (reference sequence). The CDR3 has 16 residues. This chain's CDR3 is CASSIESGGTGYGYTF. CDR3 nucleotides: TGTGCCAGTAGTATAGAGTCAGGGGGCACGGGCTATGGCTACACCTTC.

This sequence joins TRBV6-1 and TRBJ2-2, with TRBD1 identical over 9 bases. The ends lost 5 bases at V and 4 bases at J; junction bases unmatched: 2. Germline V gene data show CDR1 as MNHNS and CDR2 as SASEGT. The CDR3 extends over 14 amino acids. The chain's CDR3 is CASSRDRATGELFF. For the CDR3, the DNA is TGTGCCAGCAGTAGGGACAGGGCCACCGGGGAGCTGTTTTTT.

The chain has TRBV19 and TRBJ2-3; no clear D gene. With 5 bases removed from V and 0 bases from J, the gap between germline ends came to 21 bases. The CDR3 sequence is 18 residues long. Germline loops: CDR1 LNHDA, CDR2 SQIVND (reference sequence). The CDR3 loop reads CASSPSLRLLSSTDTQYF. The CDR3 region has the DNA TGTGCCAGTAGTCCCTCACTAAGACTCCTCTCTAGCACAGATACGCAGTATTTT.

In DNA form, the CDR3 reads TGTGCCAGCAGCTTGGCTGGGACAGGGGGGTCCTACGAGCAGTACTTC. Encoded protein: CASSLAGTGGSYEQYF. The rearrangement links TRBV5-4 to TRBJ2-7; 11 bases map to TRBD1. CDR3 length equals 16 residues. Germline CDR1 reads SGHNT; CDR2 reads YYREEE (reference sequence). The V gene end was trimmed by 0 bases and the J gene end by 1 base; junction bases not matched to a gene: 3.